Following are 2 T cell receptor beta chains from one sample sequenced in a study of CXCR3-negative and CXCR3-positive naive CD8 T cells. Study outcomes and limitations: Researchers report that CXCR3-positive naive cells carry more hydrophobic TRB CDR3s than CXCR3-negative naive cells.

Their target antigens are unknown. With UMI labels, 5' RACE was used to prepare the TRB cDNA libraries. TCRdb re-called the 5' RACE reads and gives one entry per CDR3 protein, without DNA. In all, the sample yields 50,000 to 65,000 distinct CDR3 sequences. What was sequenced was naive CXCR3+ CD8+ T cells from blood. Documented subset: CD45RO-CCR7+CD27+CD95- naive CD8+ T cells expressing CXCR3 (TNR3+). Every receptor here comes from a human donor in good health. Some clones in this sample may be carry-over from other donors' samples.

The chain recombines TRBV7-6 with TRBJ2-5; TCRdb indicates TRBD2, and absent DNA this call remains unverified. The CDR3 covers 17 residues. CDR1 and CDR2 from the germline V gene are SGHVS and FNYEAQ. CDR3 in amino acids: CASSLTSGPEVEETQYF. The variable domain in full, completed from reference TRBV7-6 and TRBJ2-5, reads GAGVSQSPRYKVTKRGQDVALRCDPISGHVSLYWYRQALGQGPEFLTYFNYEAQQDKSGLPNDRFSAERPEGSISTLTIQRTEQRDSAMYRCASSLTSGPEVEETQYFGPGTRLLVL.

This rearrangement joins TRBV5-1 to TRBJ2-1; TCRdb's D gene call, TRBD2, goes unchecked for lack of DNA. The CDR3 totals 17 residues. The V gene's germline CDR1 is SGHRS and CDR2 YFSETQ. This CDR3 reads CASSLAPREEGVNEQFF. Looking up the rest from reference TRBV5-1 and TRBJ2-1 gives the full variable domain: KAGVTQTPRYLIKTRGQQVTLSCSPISGHRSVSWYQQTPGQGLQFLFEYFSETQRNKGNFPGRFSGRQFSNSRSEMNVSTLELGDSALYLCASSLAPREEGVNEQFFGPGTRLTVL.